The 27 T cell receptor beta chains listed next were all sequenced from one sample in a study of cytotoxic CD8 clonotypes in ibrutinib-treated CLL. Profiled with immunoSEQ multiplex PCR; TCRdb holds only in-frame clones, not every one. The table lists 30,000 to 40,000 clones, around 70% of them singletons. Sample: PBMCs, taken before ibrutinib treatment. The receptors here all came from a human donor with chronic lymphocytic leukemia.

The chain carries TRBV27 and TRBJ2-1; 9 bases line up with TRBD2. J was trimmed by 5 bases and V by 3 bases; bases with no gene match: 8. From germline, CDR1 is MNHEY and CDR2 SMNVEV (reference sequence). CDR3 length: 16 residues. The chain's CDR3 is CASSLARLAENNEQFF. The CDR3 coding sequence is TGTGCCAGCAGTTTGGCGCGACTAGCGGAAAACAATGAGCAGTTCTTC.

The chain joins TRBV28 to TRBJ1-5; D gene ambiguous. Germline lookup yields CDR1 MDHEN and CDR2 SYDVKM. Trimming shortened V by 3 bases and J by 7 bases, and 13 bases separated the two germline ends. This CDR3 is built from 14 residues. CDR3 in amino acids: CASSFGGYVQPQHF. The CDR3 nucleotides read TGTGCCAGCAGTTTTGGTGGTTATGTGCAGCCCCAGCATTTT.

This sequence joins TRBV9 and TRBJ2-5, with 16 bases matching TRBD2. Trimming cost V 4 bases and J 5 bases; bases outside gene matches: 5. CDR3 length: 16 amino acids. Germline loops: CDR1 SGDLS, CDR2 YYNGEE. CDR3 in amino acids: CASSRGTSGRGETQYF. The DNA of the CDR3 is TGTGCCAGCAGCAGAGGGACTAGCGGGAGGGGGGAGACCCAGTACTTC.

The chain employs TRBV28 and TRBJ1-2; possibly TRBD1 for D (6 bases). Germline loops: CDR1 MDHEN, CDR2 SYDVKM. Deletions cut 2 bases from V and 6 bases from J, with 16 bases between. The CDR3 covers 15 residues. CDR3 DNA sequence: TGTGCCAGCAGTTTACTCGGATCAGGGGTCAATGGCTACACCTTC. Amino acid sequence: CASSLLGSGVNGYTF.

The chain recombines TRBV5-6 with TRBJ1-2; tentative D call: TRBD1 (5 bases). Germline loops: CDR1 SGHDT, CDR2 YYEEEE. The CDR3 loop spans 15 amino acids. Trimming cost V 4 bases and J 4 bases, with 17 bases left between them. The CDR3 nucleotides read TGTGCCAGCAGCGGACGGGGACTGGGAGGCTATGGCTACACCTTC. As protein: CASSGRGLGGYGYTF.

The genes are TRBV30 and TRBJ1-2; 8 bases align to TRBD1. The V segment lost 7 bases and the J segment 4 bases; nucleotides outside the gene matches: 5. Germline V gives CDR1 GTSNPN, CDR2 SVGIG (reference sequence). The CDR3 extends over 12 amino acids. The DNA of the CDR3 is TGTGCCTTGACAGGGGTCGGCTATGGCTACACCTTC. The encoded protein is CALTGVGYGYTF.

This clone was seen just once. The CDR3 here is CASSPHPPGGGETQYF. The CDR3 nucleotides are TGCGCCAGCAGCCCGCATCCCCCAGGGGGAGGAGAGACCCAGTACTTC. V and J are TRBV5-1 and TRBJ2-5, with D possibly being TRBD1 (7 bases). V lost 4 bases to trimming and J lost 4 bases, with 20 bases between them. Germline CDR1 is SGHRS and CDR2 is YFSETQ. This CDR3 has 16 amino acids.

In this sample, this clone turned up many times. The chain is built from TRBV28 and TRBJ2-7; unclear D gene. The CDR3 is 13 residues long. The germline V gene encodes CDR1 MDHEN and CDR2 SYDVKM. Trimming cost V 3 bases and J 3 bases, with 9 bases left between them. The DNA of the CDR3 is TGTGCCAGCAGTTTTCAGGCTAGCTACGAGCAGTACTTC. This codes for CASSFQASYEQYF. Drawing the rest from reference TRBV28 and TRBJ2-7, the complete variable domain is DVKVTQSSRYLVKRTGEKVFLECVQDMDHENMFWYRQDPGLGLRLIYFSYDVKMKEKGDIPEGYSVSREKKERFSLILESASTNQTSMYLCASSFQASYEQYFGPGTRLTVT.

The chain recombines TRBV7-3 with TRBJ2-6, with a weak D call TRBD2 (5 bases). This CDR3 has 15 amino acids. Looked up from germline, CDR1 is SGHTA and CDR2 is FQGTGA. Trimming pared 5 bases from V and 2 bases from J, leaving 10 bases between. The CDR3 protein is CASSLDSAGANVLTF. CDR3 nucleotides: TGTGCCAGCAGCCTCGATAGCGCTGGGGCCAACGTCCTGACTTTC.

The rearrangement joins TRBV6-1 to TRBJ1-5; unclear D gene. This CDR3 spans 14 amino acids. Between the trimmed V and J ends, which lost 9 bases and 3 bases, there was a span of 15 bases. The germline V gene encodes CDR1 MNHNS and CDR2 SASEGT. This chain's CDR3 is CASLVGSYNQPQHF. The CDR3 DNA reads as TGTGCCAGTTTAGTGGGGTCCTACAATCAGCCCCAGCATTTT.

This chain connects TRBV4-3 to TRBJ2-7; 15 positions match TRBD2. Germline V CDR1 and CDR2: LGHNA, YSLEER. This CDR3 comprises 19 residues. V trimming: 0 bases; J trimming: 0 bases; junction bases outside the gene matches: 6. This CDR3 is CASSQEYGLAGGSSYEQYF. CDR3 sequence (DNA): TGCGCCAGCAGCCAAGAGTACGGACTAGCGGGAGGGAGCTCCTACGAGCAGTACTTC.

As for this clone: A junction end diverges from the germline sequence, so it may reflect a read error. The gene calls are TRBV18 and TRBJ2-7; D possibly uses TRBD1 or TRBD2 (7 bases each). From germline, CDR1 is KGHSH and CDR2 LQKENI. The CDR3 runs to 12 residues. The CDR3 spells CASSPRGGQTDF. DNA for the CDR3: TGTGCCAGCTCACCCAGGGGGGGTCAAACGGACTTC.

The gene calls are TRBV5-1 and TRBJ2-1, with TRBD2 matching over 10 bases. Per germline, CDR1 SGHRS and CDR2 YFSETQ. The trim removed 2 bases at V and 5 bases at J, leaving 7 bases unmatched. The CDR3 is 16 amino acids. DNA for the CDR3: TGCGCCAGCAGCTTAGTCCTAGCGGGGGCGCACAATGAGCAGTTCTTC. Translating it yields CASSLVLAGAHNEQFF.

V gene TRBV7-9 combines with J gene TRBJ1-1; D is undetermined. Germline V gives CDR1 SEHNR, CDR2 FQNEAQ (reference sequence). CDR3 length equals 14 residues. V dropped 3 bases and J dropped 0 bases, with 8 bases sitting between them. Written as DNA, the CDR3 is TGTGCCAGCAGCTTCGACAACCTGAACACTGAAGCTTTCTTT. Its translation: CASSFDNLNTEAFF.

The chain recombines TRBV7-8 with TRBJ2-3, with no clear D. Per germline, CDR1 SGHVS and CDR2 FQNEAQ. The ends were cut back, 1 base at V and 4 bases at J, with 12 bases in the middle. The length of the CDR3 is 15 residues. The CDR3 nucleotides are TGTGCCAGCAGCTTAGGACCCCTCGGCTCAGATACGCAGTATTTT. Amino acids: CASSLGPLGSDTQYF.

CDR3 amino acids: CASSLAFQETQYF. Written as DNA, the CDR3 is TGTGCCAGCAGCTTAGCGTTCCAAGAGACCCAGTACTTC. The J gene is TRBJ2-5, the V gene TRBV11-3; D remains unclear. Looked up from germline, CDR1 is SGHNT and CDR2 is YENEEA. The CDR3 loop spans 13 amino acids. V dropped 1 base and J dropped 1 base, with 4 bases sitting between them. The full variable domain, in which reference TRBV11-3 and TRBJ2-5 provide the parts outside the CDR3, is EAGVVQSPRYKIIEKKQPVAFWCNPISGHNTLYWYLQNLGQGPELLIRYENEEAVDDSQLPKDRFSAERLKGVDSTLKIQPAELGDSAVYLCASSLAFQETQYFGPGTRLLVL.

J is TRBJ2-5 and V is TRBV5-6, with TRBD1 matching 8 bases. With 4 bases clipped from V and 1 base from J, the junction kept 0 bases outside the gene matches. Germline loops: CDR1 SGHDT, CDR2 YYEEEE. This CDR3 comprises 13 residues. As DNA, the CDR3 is TGTGCCAGCAGCCAGGGGGCCCAAGAGACCCAGTACTTC. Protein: CASSQGAQETQYF.

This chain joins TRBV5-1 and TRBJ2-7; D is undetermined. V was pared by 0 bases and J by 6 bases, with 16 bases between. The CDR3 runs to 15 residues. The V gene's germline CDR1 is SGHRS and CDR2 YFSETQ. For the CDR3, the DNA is TGCGCCAGCAGCTTGGCGGCCGTACAAGTCGCCGAGCAGTACTTC. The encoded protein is CASSLAAVQVAEQYF.

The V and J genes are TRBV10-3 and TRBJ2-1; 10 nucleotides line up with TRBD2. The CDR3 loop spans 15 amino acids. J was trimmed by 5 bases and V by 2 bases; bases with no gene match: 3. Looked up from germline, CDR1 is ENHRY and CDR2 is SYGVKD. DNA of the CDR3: TGTGCCATCAGTGAGGGACTAGCGGACAACAATGAGCAGTTCTTC. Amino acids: CAISEGLADNNEQFF.

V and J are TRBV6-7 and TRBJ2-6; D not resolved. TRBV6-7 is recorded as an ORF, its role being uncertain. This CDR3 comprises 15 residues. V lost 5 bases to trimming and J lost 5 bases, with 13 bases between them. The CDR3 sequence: CASSNVARRANVLTF. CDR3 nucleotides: TGTGCCAGCAGTAATGTCGCGCGTCGGGCCAACGTCCTGACTTTC.

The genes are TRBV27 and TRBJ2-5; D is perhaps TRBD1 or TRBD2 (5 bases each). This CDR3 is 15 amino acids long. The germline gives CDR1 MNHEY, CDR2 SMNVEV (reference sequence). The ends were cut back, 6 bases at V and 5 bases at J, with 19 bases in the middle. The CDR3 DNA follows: TGTGCCAGCAGCCAAGGGACCGAGGCGTGGGAGACCCAGTACTTC. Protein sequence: CASSQGTEAWETQYF.

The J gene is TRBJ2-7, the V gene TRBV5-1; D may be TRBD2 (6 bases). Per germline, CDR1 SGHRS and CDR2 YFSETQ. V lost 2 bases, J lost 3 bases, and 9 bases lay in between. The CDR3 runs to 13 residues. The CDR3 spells CASSLGGFYEQYF. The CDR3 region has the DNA TGCGCCAGCAGCTTAGGAGGGTTCTACGAGCAGTACTTC.

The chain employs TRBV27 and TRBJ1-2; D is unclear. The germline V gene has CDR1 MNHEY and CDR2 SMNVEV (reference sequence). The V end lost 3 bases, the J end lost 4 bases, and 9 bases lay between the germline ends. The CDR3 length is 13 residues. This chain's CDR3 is CASSFQESYGYTF. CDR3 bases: TGTGCCAGCAGTTTCCAGGAGTCCTATGGCTACACCTTC.

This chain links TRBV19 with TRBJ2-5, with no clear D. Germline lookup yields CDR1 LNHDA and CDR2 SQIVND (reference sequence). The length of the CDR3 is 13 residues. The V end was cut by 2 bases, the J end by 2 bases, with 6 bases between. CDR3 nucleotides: TGTGCCAGTAGTATATACAGACAAGAGACCCAGTACTTC. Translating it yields CASSIYRQETQYF.

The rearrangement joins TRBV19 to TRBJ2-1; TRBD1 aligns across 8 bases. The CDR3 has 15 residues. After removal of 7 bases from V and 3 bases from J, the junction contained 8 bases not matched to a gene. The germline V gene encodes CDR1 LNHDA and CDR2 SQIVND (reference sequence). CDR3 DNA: TGTGCCAGTAATCTCGGGACAGGATACTACAATGAGCAGTTCTTC. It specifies CASNLGTGYYNEQFF. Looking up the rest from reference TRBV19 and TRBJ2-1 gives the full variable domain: DGGITQSPKYLFRKEGQNVTLSCEQNLNHDAMYWYRQDPGQGLRLIYYSQIVNDFQKGDIAEGYSVSREKKESFPLTVTSAQKNPTAFYLCASNLGTGYYNEQFFGPGTRLTVL.

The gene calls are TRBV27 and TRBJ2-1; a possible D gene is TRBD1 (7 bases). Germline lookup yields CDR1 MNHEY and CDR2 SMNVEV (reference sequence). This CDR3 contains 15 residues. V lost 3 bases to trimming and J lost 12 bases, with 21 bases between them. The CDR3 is CASSLWDSVPGGQFF. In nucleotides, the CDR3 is TGTGCCAGCAGTTTGTGGGACAGTGTACCCGGGGGGCAGTTCTTC.

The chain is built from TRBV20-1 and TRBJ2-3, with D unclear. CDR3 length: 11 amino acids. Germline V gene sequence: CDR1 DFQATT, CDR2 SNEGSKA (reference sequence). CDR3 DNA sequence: TGCGGCATCGACTCCCCGGATACGCAGTATTTT. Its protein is CGIDSPDTQYF.